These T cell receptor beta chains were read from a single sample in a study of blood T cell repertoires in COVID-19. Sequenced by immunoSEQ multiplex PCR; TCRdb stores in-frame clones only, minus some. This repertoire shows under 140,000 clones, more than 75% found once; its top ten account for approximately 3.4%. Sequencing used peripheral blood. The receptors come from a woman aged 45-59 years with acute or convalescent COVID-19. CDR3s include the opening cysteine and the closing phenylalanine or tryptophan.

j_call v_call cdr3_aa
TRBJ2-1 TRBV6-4 CASSVLAEPDEQFF
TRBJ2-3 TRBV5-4 CASSLLVSDTQYF
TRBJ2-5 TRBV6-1 CASSESDRQTQYF
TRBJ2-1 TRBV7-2 CASSLRREGSYNEQFF
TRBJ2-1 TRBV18 CASSAPSLGLANNEQFF
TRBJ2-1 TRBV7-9 CASSLPGGGYNEQFF
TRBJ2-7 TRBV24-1 CATSDFNEQYF
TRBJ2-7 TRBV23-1 CASSRSDRDEQYF
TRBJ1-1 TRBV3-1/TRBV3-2 CASSPGTGVNTEAFF
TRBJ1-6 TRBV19 CASNPVGGDNSPLHF
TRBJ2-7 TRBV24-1 CATSDPGTGSYEQYF
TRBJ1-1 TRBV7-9 CASSLVAEMEAFF
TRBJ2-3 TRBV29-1 CSVEDRRTAVDTQYF
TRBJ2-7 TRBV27 CASSSPRGEQYF
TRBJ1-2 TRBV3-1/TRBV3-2 CASSQQTGAYYGYTF
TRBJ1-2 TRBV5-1 CASSSTPNYGYTF
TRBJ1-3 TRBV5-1 CASSNTGASTIYF
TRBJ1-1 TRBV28 CASSSPGGPNTEAFF
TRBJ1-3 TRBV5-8 CASSLSRNTIYF
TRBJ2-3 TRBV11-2 CASSRGSTQYF
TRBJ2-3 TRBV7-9 CASSPGQTTDTQYF
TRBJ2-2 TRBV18 CASSPIPQANTGELFF
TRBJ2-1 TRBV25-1 CASSEWTGNEQFF
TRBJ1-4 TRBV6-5 CASSFEVREKLFF
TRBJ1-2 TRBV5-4 CASSFRDLRSLRYGYTF
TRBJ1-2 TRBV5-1 CASSFEGTYGYTF
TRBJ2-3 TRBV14 CASSQDFTSGSLTDTQYF
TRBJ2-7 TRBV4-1 CASSQGSISAVEQYF
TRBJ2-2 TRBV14 CASSYGTFGGELFF
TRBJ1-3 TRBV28 CASSFRGSGNTIYF
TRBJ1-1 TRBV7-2 CASSRPQTGNTEAFF
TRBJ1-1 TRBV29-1 CSVGAGTEAFF
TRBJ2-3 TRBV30 CAWRLAGTDTQYF
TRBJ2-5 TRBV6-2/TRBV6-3 CASSSDRGLETQYF
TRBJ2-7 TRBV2 CASSKVRGHEQYF
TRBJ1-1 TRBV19 CAIGCRGLISEAFF
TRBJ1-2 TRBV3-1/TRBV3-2 CASSSGTANYGYTF
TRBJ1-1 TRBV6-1 CASSRDRGAEAFF
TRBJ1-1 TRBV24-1 CATSDRNTEAFF
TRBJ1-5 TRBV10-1 CASSGTPNQPQHF
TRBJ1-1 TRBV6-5 CASSQGQTAFF
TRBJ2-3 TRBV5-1 CASSRSGRADTDTQYF
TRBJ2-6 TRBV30 CAWGTGANVLTF
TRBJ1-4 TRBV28 CASSPGTDEKLFF
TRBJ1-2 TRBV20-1 CSARDRDNYTF
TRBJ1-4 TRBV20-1 CSAGHREKLFF
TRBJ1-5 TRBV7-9 CASSLQGDQPQHF
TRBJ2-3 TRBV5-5 CASLEIGRSTDTQYF
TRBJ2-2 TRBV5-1 CASSPGLAGAAGELFF
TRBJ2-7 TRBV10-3 CAISGGSGTYEQYF
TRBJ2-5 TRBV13 CASSSRVIRTGSEETQYF
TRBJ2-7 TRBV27 CASSPTRLHSYEQYF
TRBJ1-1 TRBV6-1 CASSTTGKAFF
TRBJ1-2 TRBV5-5 CASSVGPAGGYTF
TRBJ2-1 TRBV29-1 CSGLAGTLYNEQFF